One and the same sample provided the 24 T cell receptor beta chains below, sequenced in a study of OX40 agonist ivuxolimab in advanced cancers. Some clones are missing from TCRdb's copy, which holds only in-frame ones; the method was immunoSEQ multiplex PCR. Seen here are 40,000 to 55,000 clones, approximately 92% observed once, and the top ten hold approximately 23%. Sample: CD4+ or CD8+ T cells sorted from blood, taken in a trial of the OX40 agonist ivuxolimab. Receptors originate from an adult with an advanced solid tumor such as melanoma, head and neck, liver or kidney cancer.

This clone was seen once. The CDR3 loop is CASSSERRVSYNSPLHF. Written as DNA, the CDR3 is TGTGCCAGCAGTTCCGAGAGGAGGGTCTCCTATAATTCACCCCTCCACTTT. The chain uses TRBV27 and TRBJ1-6; D unresolved. Trimming cost V 4 bases and J 0 bases, with 13 bases left between them. This CDR3 is 17 amino acids long. From germline, CDR1 is MNHEY and CDR2 SMNVEV (reference sequence).

The CDR3 reads CASSPRLGGGTDTQYF. The CDR3 DNA reads TGCGCCAGCAGTCCCAGACTAGGGGGAGGCACAGATACGCAGTATTTT. The chain is built from TRBV4-1 and TRBJ2-3; either TRBD1 or TRBD2 may supply D (6 bases each). The germline V gene encodes CDR1 MGHRA and CDR2 YSYEKL. This CDR3 is built from 16 residues. Trimming took off 6 bases at V and 1 base at J, with 17 bases between the two ends.

The V gene is TRBV15, the J gene TRBJ1-2; D call uncertain. Germline assignment: CDR1 LNHNV and CDR2 YYDKDF (reference sequence). The length of the CDR3 is 15 residues. V dropped 3 bases and J dropped 1 base, with 12 bases sitting between them. CDR3 coding DNA: TGTGCCACCAGCAGGTACAGCGACATTAACTATGGCTACACCTTC. Translating it yields CATSRYSDINYGYTF.

This clone was seen only once. The gene calls are TRBV25-1 and TRBJ1-2; unclear D gene. This CDR3 contains 14 residues. The V gene's germline CDR1 is MGHDK and CDR2 SYGVNS. V lost 4 bases and J lost 4, with 13 bases in between. CDR3 loop: CASSVGNWGYGYTF. The DNA for the CDR3 is TGTGCCAGCAGTGTTGGCAACTGGGGCTATGGCTACACCTTC.

This chain uses TRBV15 with TRBJ2-5; 8 nucleotides match TRBD1. CDR3 length equals 17 residues. Germline V lookup: CDR1 LNHNV, CDR2 YYDKDF (reference sequence). V was pared by 4 bases and J by 3 bases, with 13 bases of the junction left unmatched. The CDR3, as DNA: TGTGCCACCAGCACCGGGACAGGCGCCGTTTATGAAGAGACCCAGTACTTC. Amino acids: CATSTGTGAVYEETQYF.

With regard to this clone: This same CDR3 is encoded by further DNA sequences in the sample. J is TRBJ1-2 and V is TRBV29-1; D ambiguous. Trimming stripped 2 bases from V and 5 bases from J, with 12 bases between. Looked up from germline, CDR1 is SQVTM and CDR2 is ANQGSEA. The CDR3 is made up of 13 amino acids. CDR3 bases: TGCAGCGTTGAACTGCAACAGTTTTATGGCTACACCTTC. It encodes CSVELQQFYGYTF. The complete variable domain, with remaining parts taken from reference TRBV29-1 and TRBJ1-2, reads SAVISQKPSRDICQRGTSLTIQCQVDSQVTMMFWYRQQPGQSLTLIATANQGSEATYESGFVIDKFPISRPNLTFSTLTVSNMSPEDSSIYLCSVELQQFYGYTFGSGTRLTVV.

The chain has TRBV6-6 and TRBJ2-2, with D perhaps TRBD2 (6 bases). Between the trimmed V and J ends, which lost 4 bases and 1 base, there was a span of 13 bases. Germline values: CDR1 MNHNY, CDR2 SVGAGI (reference sequence). The CDR3 contains 16 residues. The CDR3 DNA follows: TGTGCCAGCAGTTTCCGCCCCGGGGGGAACACCGGGGAGCTGTTTTTT. This translates into CASSFRPGGNTGELFF.

CDR3 nucleotide sequence: TGCGCCAGCAGCCCCTTCCAGGGTGCGTCCTACGAGCAGTACTTC. It yields the protein CASSPFQGASYEQYF. This chain connects TRBV4-1 to TRBJ2-7; a weak D match, TRBD1 (5 bases). Germline V gene sequence: CDR1 MGHRA, CDR2 YSYEKL. This CDR3 is built from 15 residues. V shed 4 bases and J shed 1 base, with 14 bases lying between them.

The chain couples TRBV25-1 to TRBJ2-3; 8 bases agree with TRBD2. Germline lookup yields CDR1 MGHDK and CDR2 SYGVNS. The CDR3 contains 15 residues. V shed 8 bases and J 7 bases; nucleotides not matched to a gene: 14. The CDR3 protein is CASSQYSGSINTQYF. DNA for the CDR3: TGTGCCAGCTCGCAATACAGCGGGAGTATTAATACGCAGTATTTT.

The rearrangement uses TRBV10-3 and TRBJ2-7, with 7 bases matching TRBD1. J gave up 2 bases and V 0 bases, and 4 bases lay outside the gene matches. CDR1 and CDR2 from the germline V gene are ENHRY and SYGVKD. The CDR3 sequence is 15 residues long. The CDR3 coding sequence is TGTGCCATCAGTGAGTCGGGACAGAAACCCTACGAGCAGTACTTC. It is translated as CAISESGQKPYEQYF.

The V call is TRBV28, the J call TRBJ2-7, with a possible D match to TRBD1 (5 bases). The V gene's germline CDR1 is MDHEN and CDR2 SYDVKM. The CDR3 runs 13 residues. Trimming took 3 bases from V and 5 from J, leaving 11 bases between them. The CDR3 DNA follows: TGTGCCAGCAGTTTGCAGGGAAGGAACGAGCAGTACTTC. This gives the protein CASSLQGRNEQYF.

There are many counts of this clone. Distinct nucleotide sequences in the sample also encode this CDR3. Here the CDR3 DNA reads TGTGCCAGCAGCTTACCAGGCTCCTACGAGCAGTACTTC. Protein: CASSLPGSYEQYF. The chain couples TRBV7-9 to TRBJ2-7; the D is unclear. Trimming shortened V by 2 bases and J by 0 bases, and 5 bases separated the two germline ends. Germline lookup yields CDR1 SEHNR and CDR2 FQNEAQ (reference sequence). The CDR3 spans 13 residues.

Only one count was recorded for this clone. The rearrangement links TRBV7-2 to TRBJ2-1; 12 nucleotides agree with TRBD2. Losses at the gene ends were 1 base for V and 2 bases for J; bases not matched to a gene: 3. Germline V gives CDR1 SGHTA, CDR2 FQGNSA. This CDR3 contains 17 residues. The CDR3 DNA reads TGTGCCAGCAGCTTAGAGACTAGCGGGAGACCCTACAATGAGCAGTTCTTC. Its translation is CASSLETSGRPYNEQFF.

The rearrangement links TRBV5-1 to TRBJ2-5; D gene unclear. The CDR3 loop spans 12 amino acids. Germline lookup yields CDR1 SGHRS and CDR2 YFSETQ. Trimming removed 3 bases at V and 3 bases at J, with 6 bases between. The CDR3 sequence: CASSSDEETQYF. The CDR3 DNA follows: TGCGCCAGCAGCTCGGACGAAGAGACCCAGTACTTC.

J is TRBJ2-7 and V is TRBV11-2; perhaps TRBD2 as D (5 bases). CDR1 SGHAT and CDR2 FQNNGV come from the germline V gene. With 3 bases removed from V and 2 bases from J, the gap between germline ends came to 14 bases. The CDR3 consists of 15 residues. The chain's CDR3 is CASSFFRGTAYEQYF. DNA for the CDR3: TGTGCCAGCAGCTTTTTCCGGGGAACCGCCTACGAGCAGTACTTC.

CDR3: CASNWAGGVLRTDTQYF. In DNA form, the CDR3 reads TGTGCCAGCAATTGGGCGGGAGGCGTTTTAAGGACAGATACGCAGTATTTT. The chain is built from TRBV5-8 and TRBJ2-3; 8 bases are a match to TRBD2. This CDR3 has 17 amino acids. Per germline, CDR1 SGHTS and CDR2 YDEGEE. J gave up 3 bases and V 6 bases, and 15 bases lay outside the gene matches. The complete variable domain, with remaining parts taken from reference TRBV5-8 and TRBJ2-3, reads EAGVTQSPTHLIKTRGQQATLRCSPISGHTSVYWYQQALGLGLQFLLWYDEGEERNRGNFPPRFSGRQFPNYSSELNVNALELEDSALYLCASNWAGGVLRTDTQYFGPGTRLTVL.

The V and J genes are TRBV9 and TRBJ1-3, with no clear D. Deletions cut 3 bases from V and 4 bases from J, with 20 bases between. This CDR3 is built from 17 residues. Germline CDR1 reads SGDLS; CDR2 reads YYNGEE. CDR3 in DNA: TGTGCCAGCAGCGAAGAGAAGGACGCTGGTTTCGGAAACACCATATATTTT. Translating it yields CASSEEKDAGFGNTIYF.

This chain links TRBV7-9 with TRBJ2-7, with no clear D. The V and J ends lost 0 bases and 4 bases respectively, with 19 bases between them. This CDR3 region has 17 residues. Per germline, CDR1 SEHNR and CDR2 FQNEAQ (reference sequence). CDR3 bases: TGTGCCAGCAGCTTAGCGCCCGGGTATGGGCCACTTTACGAGCAGTACTTC. Its translation: CASSLAPGYGPLYEQYF.

V is TRBV6-5 and J is TRBJ2-3; TRBD1 matches 8 bases. The CDR3 is 15 amino acids. CDR1 and CDR2 from the germline V gene are MNHEY and SVGAGI. V lost 0 bases and J lost 2; bases outside the gene matches: 1. CDR3 coding DNA: TGTGCCAGCAGTTACTCGGACAGGGTCACAGATACGCAGTATTTT. This translates into CASSYSDRVTDTQYF.

This chain uses TRBV19 with TRBJ1-4; 7 nucleotides align to TRBD1. Germline V gene lookup returns CDR1 LNHDA and CDR2 SQIVND (reference sequence). This CDR3 is built from 15 residues. J lost 6 bases, V lost 3 bases, and 7 bases had no gene match. The CDR3 protein is CASSIPLDRDEKLFF. The CDR3 nucleotides read TGTGCCAGTAGTATTCCCCTTGACAGGGATGAAAAACTGTTTTTT.

The V call is TRBV19, the J call TRBJ1-1; the D is unclear. Germline V gene lookup returns CDR1 LNHDA and CDR2 SQIVND (reference sequence). V was clipped by 6 bases and J by 1 base, with 3 bases between them. CDR3 length equals 11 residues. CDR3 in amino acids: CASRQNTEAFF. CDR3 nucleotide sequence: TGTGCCAGTAGACAGAACACTGAAGCTTTCTTT.

The rearrangement links TRBV19 to TRBJ2-3; 10 nucleotides align to TRBD2. The CDR3 totals 16 residues. The germline CDR1 and CDR2 sequences are LNHDA and SQIVND (reference sequence). V shed 4 bases and J 5 bases; nucleotides not matched to a gene: 9. Here the CDR3 reads CASSTPLAGEKDTQYF. In DNA form, the CDR3 reads TGTGCCAGTAGTACCCCCCTAGCGGGAGAAAAAGATACGCAGTATTTT. Full variable domain (missing parts from reference TRBV19 and TRBJ2-3): DGGITQSPKYLFRKEGQNVTLSCEQNLNHDAMYWYRQDPGQGLRLIYYSQIVNDFQKGDIAEGYSVSREKKESFPLTVTSAQKNPTAFYLCASSTPLAGEKDTQYFGPGTRLTVL.

The V and J genes are TRBV7-3 and TRBJ1-2; TRBD1 might be the D (5 bases). V lost 4 bases, J lost 3 bases, and 12 bases lay in between. The CDR3 totals 14 residues. Germline V gene sequence: CDR1 SGHTA, CDR2 FQGTGA. This chain's CDR3 is CASSSGRGDYGYTF. CDR3 coding DNA: TGTGCCAGCAGCTCAGGGAGGGGCGACTATGGCTACACCTTC.

The chain carries TRBV27 and TRBJ2-1; 8 positions match TRBD2. The CDR3 contains 13 residues. The germline V gene has CDR1 MNHEY and CDR2 SMNVEV (reference sequence). The ends lost 3 bases at V and 8 bases at J; junction bases unmatched: 3. CDR3 protein: CASSLTSVDEQFF. As DNA, the CDR3 is TGTGCCAGCAGTTTGACTAGCGTCGATGAGCAGTTCTTC.